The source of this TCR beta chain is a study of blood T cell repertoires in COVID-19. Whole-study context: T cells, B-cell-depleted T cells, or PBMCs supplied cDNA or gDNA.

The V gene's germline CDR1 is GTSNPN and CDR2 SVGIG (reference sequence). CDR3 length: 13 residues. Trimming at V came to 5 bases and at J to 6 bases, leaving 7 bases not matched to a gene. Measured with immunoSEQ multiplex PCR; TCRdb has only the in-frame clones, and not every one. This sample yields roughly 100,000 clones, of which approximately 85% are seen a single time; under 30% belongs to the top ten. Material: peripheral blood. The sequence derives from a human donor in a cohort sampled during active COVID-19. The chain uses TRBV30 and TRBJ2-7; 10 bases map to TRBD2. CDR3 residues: CAWGGLAGVEQYF. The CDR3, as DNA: TGTGCCTGGGGGGGGCTAGCGGGAGTCGAGCAGTACTTC.